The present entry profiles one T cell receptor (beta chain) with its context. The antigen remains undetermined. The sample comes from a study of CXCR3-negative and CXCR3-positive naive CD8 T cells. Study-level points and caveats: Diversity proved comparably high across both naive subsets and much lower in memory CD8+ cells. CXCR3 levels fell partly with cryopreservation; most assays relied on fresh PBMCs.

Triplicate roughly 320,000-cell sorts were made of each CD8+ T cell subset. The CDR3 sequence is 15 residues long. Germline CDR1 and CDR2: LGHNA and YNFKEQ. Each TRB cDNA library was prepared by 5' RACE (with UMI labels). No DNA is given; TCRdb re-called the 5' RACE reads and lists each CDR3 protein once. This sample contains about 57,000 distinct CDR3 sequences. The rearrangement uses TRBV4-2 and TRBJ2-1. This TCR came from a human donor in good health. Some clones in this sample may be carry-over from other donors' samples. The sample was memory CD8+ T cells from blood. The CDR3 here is CASSQDDGDGNEQFF.